This T cell receptor beta chain was captured by sequencing in a study of blood T cells in healthy people across ages. Every donor provided 9.5 to 10 milliliters of peripheral blood. Trimming removed 0 bases from V and 5 bases from J; junction bases left unmatched: 19. Germline CDR1 reads LNHNV; CDR2 reads YYDKDF (reference sequence). CDR3 size: 19 residues. Then a second PCR, running roughly 7 to 11 cycles, was carried out with a sample-barcoded 5' primer and a J-beta primer mix. One entry per CDR3 protein results from TCRdb running MiXCR on the 5' RACE reads. The table lists nearly 800,000 distinct CDR3 sequences, about 61% of them singletons. This clonotype was recorded only once.

Source material: blood. The clonotype was recovered from a man aged 35-49 years in good health. The V gene is TRBV15, the J gene TRBJ2-7, with TRBD2 matching over 7 bases. CDR3 in amino acids: CATSRDWPGRVGFLDEQYF. CDR3 in DNA: TGTGCCACCAGCAGAGATTGGCCAGGGAGGGTCGGGTTTTTGGACGAGCAGTACTTC.